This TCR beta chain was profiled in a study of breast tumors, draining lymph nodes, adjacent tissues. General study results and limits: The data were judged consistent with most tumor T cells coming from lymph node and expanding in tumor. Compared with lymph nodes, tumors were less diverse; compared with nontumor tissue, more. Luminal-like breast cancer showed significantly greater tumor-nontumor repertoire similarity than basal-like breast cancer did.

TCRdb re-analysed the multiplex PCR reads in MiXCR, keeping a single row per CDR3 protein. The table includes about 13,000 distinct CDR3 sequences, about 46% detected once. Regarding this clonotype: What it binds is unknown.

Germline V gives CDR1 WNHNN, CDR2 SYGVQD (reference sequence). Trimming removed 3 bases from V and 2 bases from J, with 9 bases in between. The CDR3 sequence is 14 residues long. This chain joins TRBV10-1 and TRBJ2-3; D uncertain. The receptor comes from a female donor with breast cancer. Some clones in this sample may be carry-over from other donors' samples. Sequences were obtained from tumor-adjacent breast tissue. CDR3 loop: CASSESQPTDTQYF. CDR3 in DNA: TGCGCCAGCAGTGAATCTCAGCCCACAGATACGCAGTATTTT.